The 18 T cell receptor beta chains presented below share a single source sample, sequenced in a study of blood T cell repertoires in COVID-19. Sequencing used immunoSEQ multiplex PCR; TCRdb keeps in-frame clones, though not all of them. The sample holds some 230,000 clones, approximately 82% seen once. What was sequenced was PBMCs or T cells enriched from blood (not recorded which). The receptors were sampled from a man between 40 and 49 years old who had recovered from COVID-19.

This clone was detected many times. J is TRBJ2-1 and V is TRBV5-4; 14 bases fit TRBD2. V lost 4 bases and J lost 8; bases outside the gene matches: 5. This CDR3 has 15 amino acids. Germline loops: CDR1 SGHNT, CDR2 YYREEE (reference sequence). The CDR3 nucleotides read TGTGCCAGCAGCGCGGGACTAGCGGGAGCCCATGAGCAGTTCTTC. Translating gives CASSAGLAGAHEQFF.

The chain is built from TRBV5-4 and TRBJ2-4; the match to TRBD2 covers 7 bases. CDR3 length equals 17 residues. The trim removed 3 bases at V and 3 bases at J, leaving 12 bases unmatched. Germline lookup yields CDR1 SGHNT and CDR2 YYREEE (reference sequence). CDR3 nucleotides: TGTGCCAGCAGCTCGGGAGGAGGCGCGGGAGTCAAAAACATTCAGTACTTC. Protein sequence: CASSSGGGAGVKNIQYF. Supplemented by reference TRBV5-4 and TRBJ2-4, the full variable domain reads ETGVTQSPTHLIKTRGQQVTLRCSSQSGHNTVSWYQQALGQGPQFIFQYYREEENGRGNFPPRFSGLQFPNYSSELNVNALELDDSALYLCASSSGGGAGVKNIQYFGAGTRLSVL.

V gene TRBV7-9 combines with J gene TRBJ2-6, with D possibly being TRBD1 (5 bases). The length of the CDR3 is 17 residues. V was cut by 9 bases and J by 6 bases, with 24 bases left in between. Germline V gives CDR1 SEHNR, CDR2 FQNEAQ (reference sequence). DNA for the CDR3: TGTGCCAGAGAGGTAGGGGTACAGGCTGGGGAGGCCAACGTCCTGACTTTC. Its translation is CAREVGVQAGEANVLTF.

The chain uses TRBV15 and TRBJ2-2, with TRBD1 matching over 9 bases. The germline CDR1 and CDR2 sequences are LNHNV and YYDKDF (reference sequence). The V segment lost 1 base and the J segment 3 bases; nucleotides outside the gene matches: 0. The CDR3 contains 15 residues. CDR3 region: CATSRGTGDTGELFF. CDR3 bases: TGTGCCACCAGCAGAGGGACAGGGGACACCGGGGAGCTGTTTTTT.

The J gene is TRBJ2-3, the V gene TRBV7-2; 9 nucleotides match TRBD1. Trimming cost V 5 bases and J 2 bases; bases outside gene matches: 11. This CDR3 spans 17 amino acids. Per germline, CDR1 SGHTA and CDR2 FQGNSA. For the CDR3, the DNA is TGTGCCAGCAGCAGCCACCGGGACAGGGTTACCACAGATACGCAGTATTTT. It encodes CASSSHRDRVTTDTQYF.

CDR3 protein: CASGRGGRKTDTQYF. The CDR3, as DNA: TGTGCCAGTGGCCGGGGGGGGCGAAAGACAGATACGCAGTATTTT. The rearrangement links TRBV19 to TRBJ2-3; 8 bases are shared with TRBD2. From germline, CDR1 is LNHDA and CDR2 SQIVND (reference sequence). Unmatched junction bases numbered 10, after V lost 8 bases and J lost 3 bases. The CDR3 is made up of 15 amino acids.

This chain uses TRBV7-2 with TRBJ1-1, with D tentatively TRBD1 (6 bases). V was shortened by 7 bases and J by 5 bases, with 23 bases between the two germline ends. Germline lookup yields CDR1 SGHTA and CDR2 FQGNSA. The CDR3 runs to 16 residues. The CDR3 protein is CASTRGPTGQRTEAFF. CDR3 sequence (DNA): TGTGCCAGCACCCGGGGCCCTACAGGGCAAAGGACTGAAGCTTTCTTT. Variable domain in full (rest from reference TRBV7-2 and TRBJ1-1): GAGVSQSPSNKVTEKGKDVELRCDPISGHTALYWYRQSLGQGLEFLIYFQGNSAPDKSGLPSDRFSAERTGGSVSTLTIQRTQQEDSAVYLCASTRGPTGQRTEAFFGQGTRLTVV.

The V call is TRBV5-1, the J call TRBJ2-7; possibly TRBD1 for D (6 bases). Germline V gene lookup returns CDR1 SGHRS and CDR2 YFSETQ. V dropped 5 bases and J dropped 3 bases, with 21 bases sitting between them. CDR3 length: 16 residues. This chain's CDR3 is CASRYLSGTQDYEQYF. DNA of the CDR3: TGCGCCAGCAGGTATCTATCCGGGACACAAGACTACGAGCAGTACTTC.

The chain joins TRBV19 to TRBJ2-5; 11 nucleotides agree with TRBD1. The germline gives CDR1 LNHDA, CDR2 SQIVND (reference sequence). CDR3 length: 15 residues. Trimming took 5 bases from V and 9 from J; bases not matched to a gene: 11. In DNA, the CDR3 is TGTGCCAGTAGTCCTATCTCCGGGACAGGGGGATCCCAGTACTTC. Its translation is CASSPISGTGGSQYF.

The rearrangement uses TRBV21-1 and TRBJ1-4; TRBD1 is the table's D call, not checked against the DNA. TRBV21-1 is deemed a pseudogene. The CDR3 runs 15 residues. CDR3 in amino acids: CASSLYRATNEKLFF. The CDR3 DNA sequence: TGTGCCAGCAGCTTATACAGGGCAACTAATGAAAAACTGTTTTTT.

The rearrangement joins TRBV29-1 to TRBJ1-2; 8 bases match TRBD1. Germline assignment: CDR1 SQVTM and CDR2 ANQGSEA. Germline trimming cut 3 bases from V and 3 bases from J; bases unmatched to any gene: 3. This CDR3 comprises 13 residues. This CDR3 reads CSVDRGLDYGYTF. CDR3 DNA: TGCAGCGTTGACAGGGGGCTGGACTATGGCTACACCTTC.

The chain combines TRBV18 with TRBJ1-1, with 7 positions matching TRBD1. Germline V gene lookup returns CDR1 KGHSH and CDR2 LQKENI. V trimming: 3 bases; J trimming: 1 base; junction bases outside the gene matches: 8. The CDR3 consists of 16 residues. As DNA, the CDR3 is TGTGCCAGCTCACCTACAGGGGACCAACAGAACACTGAAGCTTTCTTT. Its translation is CASSPTGDQQNTEAFF.

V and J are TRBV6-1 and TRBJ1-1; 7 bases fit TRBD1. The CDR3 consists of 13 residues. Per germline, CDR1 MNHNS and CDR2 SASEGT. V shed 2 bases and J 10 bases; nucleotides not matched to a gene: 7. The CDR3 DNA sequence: TGTGCCAGCAGTGAAAAGGGGCAGGGGGGAGCTTTCTTT. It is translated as CASSEKGQGGAFF.

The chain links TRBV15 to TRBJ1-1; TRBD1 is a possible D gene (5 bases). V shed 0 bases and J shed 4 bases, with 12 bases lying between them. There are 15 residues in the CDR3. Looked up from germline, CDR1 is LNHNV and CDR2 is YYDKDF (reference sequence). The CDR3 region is CATSRDKGPGTEAFF. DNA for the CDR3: TGTGCCACCAGCAGAGATAAGGGGCCGGGCACTGAAGCTTTCTTT. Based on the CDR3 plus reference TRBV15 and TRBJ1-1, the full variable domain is DAMVIQNPRYQVTQFGKPVTLSCSQTLNHNVMYWYQQKSSQAPKLLFHYYDKDFNNEADTPDNFQSRRPNTSFCFLDIRSPGLGDTAMYLCATSRDKGPGTEAFFGQGTRLTVV.

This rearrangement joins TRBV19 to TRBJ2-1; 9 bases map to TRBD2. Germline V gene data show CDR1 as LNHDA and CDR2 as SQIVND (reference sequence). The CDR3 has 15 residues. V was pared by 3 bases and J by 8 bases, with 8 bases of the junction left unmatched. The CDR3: CASSIPRGGGDEQFF. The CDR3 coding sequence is TGTGCCAGTAGTATCCCGCGGGGGGGCGGCGATGAGCAGTTCTTC.

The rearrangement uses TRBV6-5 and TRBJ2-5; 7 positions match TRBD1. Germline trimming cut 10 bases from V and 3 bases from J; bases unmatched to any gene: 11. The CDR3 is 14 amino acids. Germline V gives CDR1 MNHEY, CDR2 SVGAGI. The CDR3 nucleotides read TGTGCCATATCCCGGACAGGTCGCAAAGAGACCCAGTACTTC. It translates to CAISRTGRKETQYF.

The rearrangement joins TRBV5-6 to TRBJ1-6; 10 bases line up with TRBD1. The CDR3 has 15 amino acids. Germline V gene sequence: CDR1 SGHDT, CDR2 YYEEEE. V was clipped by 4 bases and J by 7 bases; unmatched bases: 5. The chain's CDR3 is CASSARDRGNSPLHF. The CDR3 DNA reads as TGTGCCAGCAGCGCCCGGGACAGGGGAAATTCACCCCTCCACTTT.

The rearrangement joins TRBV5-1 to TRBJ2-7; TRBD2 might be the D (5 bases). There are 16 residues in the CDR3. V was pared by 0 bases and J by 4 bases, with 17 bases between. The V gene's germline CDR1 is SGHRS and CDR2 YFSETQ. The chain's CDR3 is CASSLVAADGPYEQYF. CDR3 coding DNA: TGCGCCAGCAGCTTGGTGGCAGCGGACGGACCATACGAGCAGTACTTC.